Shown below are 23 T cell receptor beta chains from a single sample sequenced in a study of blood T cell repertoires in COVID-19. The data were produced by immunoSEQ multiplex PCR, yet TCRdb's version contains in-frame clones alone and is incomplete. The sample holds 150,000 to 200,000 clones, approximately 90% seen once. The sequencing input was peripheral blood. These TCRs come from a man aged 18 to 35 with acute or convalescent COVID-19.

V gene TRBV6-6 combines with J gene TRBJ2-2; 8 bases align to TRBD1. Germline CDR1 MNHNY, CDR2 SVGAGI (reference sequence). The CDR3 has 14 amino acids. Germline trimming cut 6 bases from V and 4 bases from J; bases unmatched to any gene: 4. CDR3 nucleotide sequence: TGTGCCAGCAGCGGACAGGGTACCACCGGGGAGCTGTTTTTT. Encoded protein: CASSGQGTTGELFF.

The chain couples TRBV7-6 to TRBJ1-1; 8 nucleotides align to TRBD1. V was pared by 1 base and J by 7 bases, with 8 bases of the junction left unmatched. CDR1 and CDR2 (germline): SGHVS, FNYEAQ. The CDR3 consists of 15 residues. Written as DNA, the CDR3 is TGTGCCAGCAGCTTAGTGGCAGGGGGCTTCGATGAAGCTTTCTTT. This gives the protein CASSLVAGGFDEAFF. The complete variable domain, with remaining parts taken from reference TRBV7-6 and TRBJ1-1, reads GAGVSQSPRYKVTKRGQDVALRCDPISGHVSLYWYRQALGQGPEFLTYFNYEAQQDKSGLPNDRFSAERPEGSISTLTIQRTEQRDSAMYRCASSLVAGGFDEAFFGQGTRLTVV.

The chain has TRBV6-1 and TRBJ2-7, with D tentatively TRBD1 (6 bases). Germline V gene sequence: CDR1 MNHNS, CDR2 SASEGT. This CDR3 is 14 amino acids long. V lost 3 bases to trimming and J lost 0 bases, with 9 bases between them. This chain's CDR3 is CASSDGTNSYEQYF. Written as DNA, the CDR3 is TGTGCCAGCAGTGATGGGACAAACTCCTACGAGCAGTACTTC.

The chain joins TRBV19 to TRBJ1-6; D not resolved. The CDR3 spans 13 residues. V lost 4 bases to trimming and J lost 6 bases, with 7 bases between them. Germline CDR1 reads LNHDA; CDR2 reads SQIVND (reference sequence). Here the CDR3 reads CASSSGVNSPLHF. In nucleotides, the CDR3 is TGTGCCAGTAGTAGCGGGGTTAATTCACCCCTCCACTTT.

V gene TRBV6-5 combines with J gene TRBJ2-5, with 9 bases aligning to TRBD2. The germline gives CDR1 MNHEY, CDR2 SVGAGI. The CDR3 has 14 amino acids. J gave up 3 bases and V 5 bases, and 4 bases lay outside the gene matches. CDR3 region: CASSSGGSKETQYF. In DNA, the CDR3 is TGTGCCAGCAGTAGCGGGGGGTCCAAAGAGACCCAGTACTTC.

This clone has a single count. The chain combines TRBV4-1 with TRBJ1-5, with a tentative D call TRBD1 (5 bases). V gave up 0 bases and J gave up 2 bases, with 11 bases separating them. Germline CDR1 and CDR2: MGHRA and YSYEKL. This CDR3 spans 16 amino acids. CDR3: CASSQEPGFGNQPQHF. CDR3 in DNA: TGCGCCAGCAGCCAAGAACCAGGGTTTGGCAATCAGCCCCAGCATTTT.

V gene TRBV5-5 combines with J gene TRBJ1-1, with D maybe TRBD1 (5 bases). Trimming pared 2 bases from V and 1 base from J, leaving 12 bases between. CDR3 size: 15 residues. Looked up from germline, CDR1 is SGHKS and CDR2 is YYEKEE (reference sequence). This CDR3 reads CASSFPRQKNTEAFF. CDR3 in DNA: TGTGCCAGCAGCTTCCCAAGACAGAAGAACACTGAAGCTTTCTTT.

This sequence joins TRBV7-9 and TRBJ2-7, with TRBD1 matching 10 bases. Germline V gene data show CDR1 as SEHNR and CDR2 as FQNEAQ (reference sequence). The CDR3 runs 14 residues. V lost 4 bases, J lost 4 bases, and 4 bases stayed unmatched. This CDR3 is CASSSPGQGYEQYV. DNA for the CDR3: TGTGCCAGCAGCTCCCCGGGACAGGGGTACGAGCAGTACGTC.

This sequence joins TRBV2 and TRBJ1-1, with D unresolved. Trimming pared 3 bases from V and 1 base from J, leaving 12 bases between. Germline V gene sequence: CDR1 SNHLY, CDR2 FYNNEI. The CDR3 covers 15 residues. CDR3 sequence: CASSDRNYQNTEAFF. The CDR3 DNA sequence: TGTGCCAGCAGTGATCGTAACTACCAGAACACTGAAGCTTTCTTT.

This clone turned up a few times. For the CDR3, the DNA is TGTGCCAGCACCCCACAGGGGGCATATGAGCAGTTCTTC. Protein sequence: CASTPQGAYEQFF. The V call is TRBV2, the J call TRBJ2-1; 9 bases align to TRBD1. The CDR3 is 13 residues long. With 7 bases clipped from V and 8 bases from J, the junction kept 6 bases outside the gene matches. Germline lookup yields CDR1 SNHLY and CDR2 FYNNEI.

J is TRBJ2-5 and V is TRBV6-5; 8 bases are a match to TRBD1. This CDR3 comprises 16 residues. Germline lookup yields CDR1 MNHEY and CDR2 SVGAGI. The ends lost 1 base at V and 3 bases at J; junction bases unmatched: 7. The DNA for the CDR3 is TGTGCCAGCAGTTACTGGAACACAGGGGGTGAAGAGACCCAGTACTTC. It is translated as CASSYWNTGGEETQYF.

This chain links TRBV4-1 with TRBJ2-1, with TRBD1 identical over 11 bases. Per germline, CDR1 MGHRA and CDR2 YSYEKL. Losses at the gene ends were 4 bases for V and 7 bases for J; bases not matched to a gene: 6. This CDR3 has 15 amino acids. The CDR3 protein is CASSLGQGVLNEQFF. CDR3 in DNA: TGCGCCAGCAGCCTGGGACAGGGGGTGTTGAATGAGCAGTTCTTC.

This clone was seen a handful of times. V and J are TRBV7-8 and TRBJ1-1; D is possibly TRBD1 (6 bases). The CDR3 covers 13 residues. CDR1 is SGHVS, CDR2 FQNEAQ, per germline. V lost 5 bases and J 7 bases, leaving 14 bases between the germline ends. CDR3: CASSPNRAVEAFF. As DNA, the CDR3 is TGTGCCAGCAGCCCAAACAGGGCGGTTGAAGCTTTCTTT.

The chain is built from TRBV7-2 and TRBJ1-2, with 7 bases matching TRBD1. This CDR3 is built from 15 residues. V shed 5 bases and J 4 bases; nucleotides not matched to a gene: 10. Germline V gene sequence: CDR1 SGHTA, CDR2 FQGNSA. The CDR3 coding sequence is TGTGCCAGCAGCCCGAGACAGGGCTTGAGCTATGGCTACACCTTC. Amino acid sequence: CASSPRQGLSYGYTF.

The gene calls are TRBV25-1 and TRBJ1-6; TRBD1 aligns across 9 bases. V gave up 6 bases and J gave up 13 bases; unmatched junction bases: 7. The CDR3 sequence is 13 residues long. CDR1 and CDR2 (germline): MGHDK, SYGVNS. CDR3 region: CASSVTGGSPLHF. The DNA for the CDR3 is TGTGCCAGCAGCGTTACAGGGGGCTCGCCCCTCCACTTT.

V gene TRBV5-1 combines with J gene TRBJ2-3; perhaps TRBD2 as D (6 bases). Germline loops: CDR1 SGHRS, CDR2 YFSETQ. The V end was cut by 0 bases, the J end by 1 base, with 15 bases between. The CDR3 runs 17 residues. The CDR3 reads CASSLAFSGVGTDTQYF. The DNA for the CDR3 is TGCGCCAGCAGCTTGGCCTTTTCGGGGGTTGGCACAGATACGCAGTATTTT.

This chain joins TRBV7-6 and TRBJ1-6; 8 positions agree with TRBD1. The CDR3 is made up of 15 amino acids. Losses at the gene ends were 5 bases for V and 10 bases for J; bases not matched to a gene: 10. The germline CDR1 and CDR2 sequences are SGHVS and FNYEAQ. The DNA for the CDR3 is TGTGCCAGCAGCCCTAGGGACAGGAGGTGGTCACCCCTCCACTTT. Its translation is CASSPRDRRWSPLHF.

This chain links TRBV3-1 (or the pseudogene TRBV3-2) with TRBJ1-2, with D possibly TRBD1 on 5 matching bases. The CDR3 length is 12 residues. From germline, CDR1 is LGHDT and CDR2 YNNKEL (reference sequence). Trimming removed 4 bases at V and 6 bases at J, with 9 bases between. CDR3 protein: CASSPRGDGYTF. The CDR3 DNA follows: TGTGCCAGCAGCCCTCGGGGGGATGGCTACACCTTC.

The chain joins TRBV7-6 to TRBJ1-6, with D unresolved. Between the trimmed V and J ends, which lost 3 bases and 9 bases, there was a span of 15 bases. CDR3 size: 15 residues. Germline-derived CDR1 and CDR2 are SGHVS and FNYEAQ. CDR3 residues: CASSLDRDGISPLHF. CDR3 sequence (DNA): TGTGCCAGCAGCTTGGACCGGGATGGGATTTCACCCCTCCACTTT.

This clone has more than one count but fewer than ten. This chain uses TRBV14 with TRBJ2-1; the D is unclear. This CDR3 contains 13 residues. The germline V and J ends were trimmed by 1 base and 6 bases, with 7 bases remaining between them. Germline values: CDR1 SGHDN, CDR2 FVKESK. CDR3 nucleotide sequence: TGTGCCAGCAGCCAAGCAGTTCCCAATGAGCAGTTCTTC. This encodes CASSQAVPNEQFF.

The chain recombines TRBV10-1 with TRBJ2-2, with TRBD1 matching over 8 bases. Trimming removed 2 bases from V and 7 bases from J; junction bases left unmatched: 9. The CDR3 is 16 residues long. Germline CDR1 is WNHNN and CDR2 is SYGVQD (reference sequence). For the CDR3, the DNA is TGCGCCAGCAGTGAGGATGGACAGGGAGCCTTCGGGGAGCTGTTTTTT. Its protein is CASSEDGQGAFGELFF.

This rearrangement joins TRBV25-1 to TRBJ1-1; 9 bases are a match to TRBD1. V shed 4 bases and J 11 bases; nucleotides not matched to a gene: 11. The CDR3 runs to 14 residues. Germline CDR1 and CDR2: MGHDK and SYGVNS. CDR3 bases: TGTGCCAGCAGTGCAAATACAGGGGGCGCCGAGGCTTTCTTT. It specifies CASSANTGGAEAFF. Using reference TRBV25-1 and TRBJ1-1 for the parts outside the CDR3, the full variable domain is EADIYQTPRYLVIGTGKKITLECSQTMGHDKMYWYQQDPGMELHLIHYSYGVNSTEKGDLSSESTVSRIRTEHFPLTLESARPSHTSQYLCASSANTGGAEAFFGQGTRLTVV.

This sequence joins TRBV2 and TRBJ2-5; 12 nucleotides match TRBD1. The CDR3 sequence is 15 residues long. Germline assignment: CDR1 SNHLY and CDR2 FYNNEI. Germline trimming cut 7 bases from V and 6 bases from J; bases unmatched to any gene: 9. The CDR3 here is CASNPGQGALQTQYF. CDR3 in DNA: TGTGCCAGCAACCCGGGACAGGGGGCTTTGCAGACCCAGTACTTC.